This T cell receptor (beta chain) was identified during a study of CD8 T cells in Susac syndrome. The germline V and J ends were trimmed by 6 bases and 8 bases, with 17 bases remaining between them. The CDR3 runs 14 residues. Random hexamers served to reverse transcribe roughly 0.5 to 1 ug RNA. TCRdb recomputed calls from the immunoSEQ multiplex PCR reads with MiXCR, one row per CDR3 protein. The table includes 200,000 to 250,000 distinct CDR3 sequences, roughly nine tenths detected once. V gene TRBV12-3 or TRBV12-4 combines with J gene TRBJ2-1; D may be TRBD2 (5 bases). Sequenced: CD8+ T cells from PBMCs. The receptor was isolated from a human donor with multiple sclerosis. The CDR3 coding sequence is TGTGCCAGCAGCCTAACGACTCTCGGGGATGAGCAGTTCTTC. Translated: CASSLTTLGDEQFF.